Below, 28 T cell receptor beta chains from the same sample are listed, as sequenced in a study of tumor-infiltrating lymphocytes in primary liver carcinoma (dated 2017 in TCRdb). Without any cell sorting, total RNA and DNA were co-extracted from about 21-30 mg of bulk tissue using the AllPrep DNA/RNA mini kit. Reads for this sample came from an Illumina HiSeq 2500. Starting from about 500 ng total RNA, TCRbeta-specific cDNA was produced by reverse transcription with a constant-region primer and ProtoScript II reverse transcriptase. Construction of the TCRbeta libraries relied on three nested rounds of multiplex PCR, following a slightly modified ARM-PCR procedure. Multiplex TRBV1-TRBV30 forward primers and a Cbeta reverse primer were used in the first two PCR rounds, each of which was run for approximately 9 cycles. Clones were called with MiXCR by TCRdb after fastp trimmed the public reads at Q25, and only in-frame beta chains were retained. Rows are combined by CDR3 protein, so each entry shows the most common genes and DNA. This sample gives tens of thousands of distinct CDR3 sequences in total; roughly 70% of them show up just once. The ten top clones hold more than 30% of the sample.

The sample comprised liver tumor tissue from sampling region 3. Per the publication, the cell subset or site label means: tumor region T3, left-lateral pole. The receptors originated from a woman aged 25 to 45 with primary liver carcinoma and hepatitis B virus infection.

Comment on this clonotype: At one end, the junction sequence differs from germline, possibly due to a read error. V gene TRBV4-3 combines with J gene TRBJ2-7, with 7 bases aligning to TRBD2. The CDR3 consists of 18 residues. CDR1 and CDR2 (germline): LGHNA, YSLEER. The CDR3 sequence is CASSQTVTGGHISHEPYF. Here the CDR3 DNA reads TGCGCCAGCAGCCAAACTGTGACGGGGGGTCACATTAGCCACGAGCCGTACTTC.

A word on this clonotype: The junction and the germline gene differ at one end; a read error may be behind it. This chain uses TRBV4-3 with TRBJ2-1; a possible D gene is TRBD2 (6 bases). The CDR3 is 16 residues long. From germline, CDR1 is LGHNA and CDR2 YSLEER. For the CDR3, the DNA is TGCGCCAGCAACCTAGATGCGGGAAGCTCCTATAATGAGCAGTTCTTC. It specifies CASNLDAGSSYNEQFF.

Only a few counts were recorded for this clonotype. As the CDR3 is not closed by the conserved phenylalanine or tryptophan, this likely results from a read error. The chain combines TRBV5-4 with TRBJ2-7; D gene unclear. The CDR3 is made up of 13 amino acids. Deletions cut 6 bases from V and 5 bases from J, with 15 bases between. The germline gives CDR1 SGHNT, CDR2 YYREEE (reference sequence). The CDR3 nucleotides read TGTGCCAGCAACTTCTGGGGTGGCGACGAGCAGTACTTA. Translated, it gives CASNFWGGDEQYL.

Concerning this clonotype: The junction departs from the called germline gene at one end, perhaps through a read error. This rearrangement joins TRBV11-3 to TRBJ2-5; D call uncertain. Per the germline V gene, CDR1 is SGHNT and CDR2 is YENEEA. The CDR3 runs to 12 residues. This CDR3 is CTSSLDTETHYF. The CDR3, as DNA: TGTACCAGCAGCTTAGACACAGAGACCCACTACTTC. Looking up the rest from reference TRBV11-3 and TRBJ2-5 gives the full variable domain: EAGVVQSPRYKIIEKKQPVAFWCNPISGHNTLYWYLQNLGQGPELLIRYENEEAVDDSQLPKDRFSAERLKGVDSTLKIQPAELGDSAVYLCTSSLDTETHYFGPGTRLLVL.

This clonotype has ten or more counts. The rearrangement links TRBV30 to TRBJ2-3; D unclear. V lost 2 bases to trimming and J lost 4 bases, with 4 bases between them. CDR1 and CDR2 (germline): GTSNPN, SVGIG (reference sequence). This CDR3 has 11 residues. CDR3 protein: CAWSSPDTQYF. CDR3 sequence (DNA): TGTGCCTGGAGTAGCCCAGATACGCAGTATTTT.

This clonotype showed up just once. The conserved final phenylalanine or tryptophan is absent from the CDR3, which likely points to a read error. V and J are TRBV11-2 and TRBJ2-1; TRBD2 matches at 13 bases. CDR3 length equals 19 residues. Trimming removed 0 bases from V and 3 bases from J; junction bases left unmatched: 8. The germline CDR1 and CDR2 sequences are SGHAT and FQNNGV. The CDR3 reads CASSLEGTSGNPIYNEQFY. CDR3 coding DNA: TGTGCCAGCAGCTTAGAGGGGACTAGCGGGAATCCAATCTACAATGAGCAGTTCTAC.

This clonotype was detected once. The germline gene is not matched at one end of the junction; a read error may be the cause. This chain links TRBV11-2 with TRBJ1-4; 7 bases fit TRBD1. Looked up from germline, CDR1 is SGHAT and CDR2 is FQNNGV. The CDR3 consists of 15 residues. CDR3 nucleotide sequence: TGTGCCAACAGCTGGGAGGACAGGTGGACGGAAAAACAGTTTTTT. This translates into CANSWEDRWTEKQFF.

The chain recombines TRBV6-1 with TRBJ1-6; D gene ambiguous. Germline loops: CDR1 MNHNS, CDR2 SASEGT. The V and J ends lost 4 bases and 5 bases respectively, with 9 bases between them. The CDR3 extends over 14 amino acids. The CDR3 region is CASSAGTDNSPLHF. The CDR3 coding sequence is TGTGCCAGCAGTGCAGGCACTGATAATTCACCCCTCCACTTT.

Note on this clonotype: The conserved final phenylalanine or tryptophan is absent from the CDR3, which likely points to a read error. The DNA is left out, because the CDR3 cannot be placed on it with certainty; the CDR3 is given as TCRdb lists it. V gene TRBV24-1 combines with J gene TRBJ2-7; whether TRBD1, the table's D call, matches the DNA was not checked. A total of 14 residues make up the CDR3, ends included. Germline V gene sequence: CDR1 KGHDR, CDR2 SFDVKD. The CDR3 reads CATSRGGLWDERYL.

Regarding this clonotype: One end of the junction varies from germline; a read error may be responsible. The chain combines TRBV30 with TRBJ2-1, with 7 bases matching TRBD2. This CDR3 region has 18 residues. Germline CDR1 is GTSNPN and CDR2 is SVGIG (reference sequence). DNA for the CDR3: TGTGCCTGGGGCCACGGCGGACTAGGGCCAGACCAATACAATGAGCAATTGTTC. This encodes CAWGHGGLGPDQYNEQLF.

Notes on this clonotype: A much more abundant neighbour one base away suggests this may be a read error. The genes are TRBV7-9 and TRBJ1-4, with D hard to call. The CDR3 totals 16 residues. Germline V gene sequence: CDR1 SEHNR, CDR2 FQNEAQ (reference sequence). The CDR3 loop reads CAGSLGRSATNEKVFF. CDR3 coding DNA: TGTGCCGGCAGCTTAGGCAGGTCTGCAACTAATGAAAAAGTGTTTTTT.

A word on this clonotype: A junction end diverges from the germline sequence, so it may reflect a read error. The rearrangement links TRBV4-2 to TRBJ2-7; D uncertain. CDR1 is LGHNA, CDR2 YNFKEQ, per germline. The CDR3 is 13 residues long. CDR3 nucleotides: TGTGCCAGTAGCCCCCGTTTACTCTACGAGCGGTACTTC. It specifies CASSPRLLYERYF.

This clonotype has ten or more counts. Lacking the conserved final phenylalanine or tryptophan, this CDR3 likely reflects a read error. The V gene is TRBV7-8, the J gene TRBJ2-7; 7 nucleotides agree with TRBD1. CDR3 size: 14 residues. V was pared by 8 bases and J by 3 bases, with 10 bases of the junction left unmatched. CDR1 and CDR2 from the germline V gene are SGHVS and FQNEAQ. The CDR3 DNA reads as TGTGCCAGCTCAACTTTGACAGGGTACTACGAGCAGTACCTC. Protein sequence: CASSTLTGYYEQYL.

Ten or more counts support this clonotype. This chain joins TRBV11-3 and TRBJ2-1, with D unclear. V lost 5 bases and J lost 6, with 5 bases in between. The CDR3 is made up of 11 amino acids. Germline CDR1 SGHNT, CDR2 YENEEA. The CDR3 reads CASSPLNEQFF. The CDR3 region has the DNA TGTGCCAGCAGCCCCCTCAATGAGCAGTTCTTC.

Worth noting for this clonotype: The CDR3 ends on some other residue instead of the conserved phenylalanine or tryptophan, so this is likely a read error. No DNA is shown, since the ends of the CDR3 on it are uncertain; the CDR3 is the one TCRdb lists. This rearrangement joins TRBV4-2 to TRBJ2-7; TRBD2, the D gene given by the table, was not confirmed from the DNA. Ends included, the CDR3 has 13 residues. Germline V CDR1 and CDR2: LGHNA, YNFKEQ. CDR3 loop: CASGQLSHYEQHL.

This clonotype was counted many times. This rearrangement joins TRBV7-9 to TRBJ2-1, with 8 positions matching TRBD2. The CDR3 sequence is 13 residues long. Germline V CDR1 and CDR2: SEHNR, FQNEAQ (reference sequence). V was pared by 7 bases and J by 6 bases, with 5 bases of the junction left unmatched. The CDR3 bases are TGTGCCAGCATGCTAGCGGGTACCAATGAGCAGTTCTTC. This sequence encodes CASMLAGTNEQFF.

This clonotype was counted a single time. This sequence joins TRBV11-2 and TRBJ1-1, with no clear D. This CDR3 spans 13 amino acids. Germline-derived CDR1 and CDR2 are SGHAT and FQNNGV. The V end lost 0 bases, the J end lost 8 bases, and 10 bases lay between the germline ends. Here the CDR3 reads CASSLEISSEAFF. In nucleotides, the CDR3 is TGTGCCAGCAGCTTAGAGATATCTTCCGAAGCTTTCTTT.

This clonotype was counted many times. An end of the junction differs from the germline gene, which may be a read error. The rearrangement links TRBV11-3 to TRBJ2-1; 8 positions match TRBD2. This CDR3 comprises 15 residues. Germline V gives CDR1 SGHNT, CDR2 YENEEA. Here the CDR3 reads CARSLGSSGKLEQFF. CDR3 nucleotide sequence: TGTGCCAGGAGCTTAGGAAGTAGCGGGAAGCTTGAGCAGTTCTTC.

The chain is built from TRBV6-6 and TRBJ2-3; D is uncertain. Between the trimmed V and J ends, which lost 3 bases and 4 bases, there was a span of 20 bases. Germline V gene lookup returns CDR1 MNHNY and CDR2 SVGAGI (reference sequence). The CDR3 contains 17 residues. For the CDR3, the DNA is TGTGCCAGCAGTTATCAGACCCGACCTCGACGCTCAGATACGCAGTATTTT. This sequence encodes CASSYQTRPRRSDTQYF.

This clonotype was seen just once. The DNA for the CDR3 is TGCGCCAGCAGCGTACTAGCGGGAGGGCCCCGTTCGAAGACAGAGGAGCTGTTTTTT. Translation: CASSVLAGGPRSKTEELFF. The chain uses TRBV4-3 and TRBJ2-2, with 13 bases aligning to TRBD2. V shed 5 bases, J shed 10 bases, and the junction held 19 bases outside the gene matches. CDR1 and CDR2 from the germline V gene are LGHNA and YSLEER. This CDR3 region has 19 residues.

Comment on this clonotype: The junction differs from germline at one of its ends, possibly a read error. The chain recombines TRBV5-1 with TRBJ1-1; D perhaps matches TRBD1 (6 bases). This CDR3 contains 16 residues. Germline V gene lookup returns CDR1 SGHRS and CDR2 YFSETQ. This CDR3 reads CASSAGTRGWNTEALF. The DNA for the CDR3 is TGCGCCAGTAGCGCCGGGACACGGGGATGGAACACTGAAGCTTTATTT.

This clonotype has a single count. An end of the junction differs from the germline gene, which may be a read error. The genes are TRBV11-2 and TRBJ2-1, with TRBD2 matching 11 bases. The germline CDR1 and CDR2 sequences are SGHAT and FQNNGV. The CDR3 is 16 amino acids. As DNA, the CDR3 is TGTGCCGGCAGCTTTCGACTAGCGGGAAATTTCAATGAGCAGTTCTTC. This codes for CAGSFRLAGNFNEQFF.

Turning to this clonotype: Given a much more abundant clone one base away, this may be a read error. The chain links TRBV28 to TRBJ2-7, with 9 nucleotides matching TRBD2. The ends lost 5 bases at V and 5 bases at J; junction bases unmatched: 13. The CDR3 spans 16 residues. Germline V gene sequence: CDR1 MDHEN, CDR2 SYDVKM. CDR3 region: CASSPTWLAGINEQYF. In nucleotides, the CDR3 is TGTGCCAGCAGTCCGACTTGGCTAGCGGGAATCAACGAGCAGTACTTC.

This clonotype was seen just once. A read error may produce the germline difference seen at one junction end. The rearrangement uses TRBV11-3 and TRBJ2-1, with 14 bases matching TRBD2. The CDR3 sequence is 15 residues long. Germline CDR1 reads SGHNT; CDR2 reads YENEEA. The CDR3 DNA sequence: TGCGCCGGCAGCCGACTAGCGGGGGGGGGTTATGAGCAGTTCTTC. It yields the protein CAGSRLAGGGYEQFF.

About this clonotype: Given a much more abundant clone one base away, this may be a read error. The chain recombines TRBV14 with TRBJ2-1; 12 bases line up with TRBD2. The CDR3 covers 21 residues. V was clipped by 4 bases and J by 9 bases; unmatched bases: 25. Germline V lookup: CDR1 SGHDN, CDR2 FVKESK. The CDR3 sequence is CASSPLSRGGSETSGSGEQFF. The CDR3 DNA reads as TGTGCCAGCAGCCCCCTCAGCCGCGGGGGTTCAGAGACTAGCGGGAGTGGTGAGCAGTTCTTC.

This rearrangement joins TRBV6-5 to TRBJ2-1; no clear D gene. This CDR3 contains 12 residues. CDR1 MNHEY and CDR2 SVGAGI come from the germline V gene. The ends were cut back, 9 bases at V and 8 bases at J, with 14 bases in the middle. The DNA for the CDR3 is TGTGCCAGTGGTCCCGGTAGCCATGAGCAGTTCTTC. This sequence encodes CASGPGSHEQFF.

This clonotype was counted a few times. It is likely a read error, because the conserved phenylalanine at the end of the CDR3 is missing. The genes are TRBV29-1 and TRBJ2-1; 7 nucleotides line up with TRBD2. Per the germline V gene, CDR1 is SQVTM and CDR2 is ANQGSEA. The CDR3 loop spans 12 amino acids. The CDR3 DNA reads TGTAGCGCCCTAAGGGACTACAATGGGCAGTTCTTA. It translates to CSALRDYNGQFL.

V and J are TRBV5-4 and TRBJ2-7; D perhaps matches TRBD1 (6 bases). This CDR3 has 14 amino acids. The germline CDR1 and CDR2 sequences are SGHNT and YYREEE (reference sequence). The CDR3 coding sequence is TGTGTCAGCAGCTTGGGGGCAAGGGGGTACGAGCAGTACGTC. Its protein product is CVSSLGARGYEQYV.